This TCR beta chain emerged from a study of cytomegalovirus exposure and HLA in healthy donors. The CDR3 consists of 14 residues. Per the germline V gene, CDR1 is LGHNA and CDR2 is YSLEER. Trimming cost V 4 bases and J 0 bases, with 9 bases left between them. This PCR relied on a set of 60 Vbeta primers and 13 Jbeta primers. Generated by immunoSEQ multiplex PCR, the TCRdb table keeps only in-frame clones and is missing some. This sample's clone table lists more than 45,000 clones. This cohort consisted of healthy bone marrow donors. This TCR came from a male donor in good health and CMV-seronegative. This sequence joins TRBV4-3 and TRBJ1-1, with D perhaps matching TRBD1 (6 bases). The material sequenced was PBMCs. As DNA, the CDR3 is TGCGCCAGCAGCCGGACAGCGTTGAACACTGAAGCTTTCTTT. This codes for CASSRTALNTEAFF.